The sequence of this T cell receptor beta chain was determined in a study of long-term antiretroviral therapy in people with HIV. As for the study in general: It was about a decade before the 2015 immediate-ART recommendation that the earliest samples were taken. Study outcomes and limitations: Clonal expansions arising prior to ART prevailed in the repertoire at every time point. The study found that diversity rose after ART but stayed below transplant donor controls.

Germline values: CDR1 WNHNN, CDR2 SYGVQD (reference sequence). The CDR3 is made up of 15 amino acids. With 6 bases clipped from V and 0 bases from J, the junction kept 3 bases outside the gene matches. Of note for this clone: The target antigen is unknown.

The assay, immunoSEQ v3.0, was run at survey level. Assay used: immunoSEQ multiplex PCR; TCRdb lists only in-frame clones, some missing. Of tens of thousands of clones detected, about 83% appear once; the ten largest clones hold 8% to 9%. The sample in question was unsorted PBMCs, obtained 4.8 to 5 years after starting antiretroviral therapy. This chain joins TRBV10-1 and TRBJ2-2; 8 bases are a match to TRBD2. The source of this sequence is a man aged 35 to 55 with HIV. CDR3 nucleotides: TGCGCCAGCAGCTCTAGCGGGCCGAACACCGGGGAGCTGTTTTTT. Its translation is CASSSSGPNTGELFF.